These 30 T cell receptor beta chains came from one sample sequenced in a study of beta chain features in type 1 diabetes. The investigators reverse transcribed all of the isolated RNA, so they sequenced expressed TCRB transcripts. Measured with immunoSEQ multiplex PCR; TCRdb has only the in-frame clones, and not every one. The sample holds 140,000 to 150,000 clones; 40% to 60% are singletons and the top ten take 0.42%. The sequencing sample was made of Tregs from blood. All receptors come from a man aged 18 to 30 in good health.

This chain links TRBV6-1 with TRBJ2-2; D is perhaps TRBD2 (6 bases). Trimming took 7 bases from V and 2 from J, leaving 8 bases between them. CDR3 length: 13 amino acids. CDR1 and CDR2 from the germline V gene are MNHNS and SASEGT. CDR3 DNA sequence: TGTGCCAGCAAGACTAGAAACACCGGGGAGCTGTTTTTT. This translates into CASKTRNTGELFF.

This clone was observed a single time. The rearrangement uses TRBV29-1 and TRBJ1-1, with 7 bases matching TRBD1. The germline CDR1 and CDR2 sequences are SQVTM and ANQGSEA. The CDR3 is 11 amino acids. Trimming cost V 7 bases and J 4 bases; bases outside gene matches: 3. The CDR3 coding sequence is TGCAGCGCCCACAGGGGCACTGAAGCTTTCTTT. It codes for CSAHRGTEAFF.

This clone showed up just a few times. The rearrangement links TRBV5-1 to TRBJ1-1; no clear D gene. V was shortened by 1 base and J by 7 bases, with 11 bases between the two germline ends. Germline V gene sequence: CDR1 SGHRS, CDR2 YFSETQ. The CDR3 is made up of 13 amino acids. The CDR3 here is CASSLREVGEAFF. CDR3 DNA sequence: TGCGCCAGCAGCTTGCGGGAAGTCGGTGAAGCTTTCTTT.

The rearrangement links TRBV4-3 to TRBJ2-7; TRBD1 matches at 9 bases. This CDR3 is 15 amino acids long. From germline, CDR1 is LGHNA and CDR2 YSLEER. The trim removed 3 bases at V and 2 bases at J, leaving 5 bases unmatched. The CDR3 DNA sequence: TGCGCCAGCAGCCAGGTGACAGGGGGACCCTACGAGCAGTACTTC. This translates into CASSQVTGGPYEQYF.

The chain links TRBV7-9 to TRBJ2-1; a weak D match, TRBD1 (5 bases). Germline CDR1 and CDR2: SEHNR and FQNEAQ (reference sequence). V lost 1 base, J lost 5 bases, and 12 bases lay in between. The CDR3 runs to 15 residues. CDR3 in DNA: TGTGCCAGCAGCTTAGGCAGGGCCCAAGACAATGAGCAGTTCTTC. Its protein is CASSLGRAQDNEQFF.

The chain joins TRBV6-4 to TRBJ1-5, with D unresolved. Germline V CDR1 and CDR2: MRHNA, SNTAGT. The CDR3 has 13 amino acids. Trimming stripped 5 bases from V and 1 base from J, with 6 bases between. CDR3 bases: TGTGCCAGCAGTACACAGAGCAATCAGCCCCAGCATTTT. It yields the protein CASSTQSNQPQHF.

The chain has TRBV5-1 and TRBJ1-1, with 7 bases matching TRBD1. Trimming at V came to 4 bases and at J to 0 bases, leaving 3 bases not matched to a gene. CDR3 length equals 14 residues. Germline CDR1 SGHRS, CDR2 YFSETQ. CDR3 residues: CASSRQGLNTEAFF. CDR3 coding DNA: TGCGCCAGCAGCCGACAGGGTTTGAACACTGAAGCTTTCTTT.

This clone has more than one count but fewer than ten. The chain is built from TRBV19 and TRBJ2-3, with D tentatively TRBD2 (5 bases). Germline V gives CDR1 LNHDA, CDR2 SQIVND (reference sequence). The V and J ends lost 6 bases and 0 bases respectively, with 7 bases between them. The CDR3 extends over 13 amino acids. CDR3 DNA sequence: TGTGCCAGTAGGAGGACTAGCACAGATACGCAGTATTTT. Translating gives CASRRTSTDTQYF.

The V and J genes are TRBV7-8 and TRBJ2-5; TRBD2 aligns across 7 bases. V shed 5 bases and J 0 bases; nucleotides not matched to a gene: 12. Germline V gene data show CDR1 as SGHVS and CDR2 as FQNEAQ. The CDR3 covers 17 residues. The CDR3 region is CASSPIAGLGYQETQYF. For the CDR3, the DNA is TGTGCCAGCAGCCCAATAGCGGGCCTGGGGTACCAAGAGACCCAGTACTTC.

This chain uses TRBV30 with TRBJ2-2; D is undetermined. V lost 0 bases and J lost 6, with 11 bases in between. The CDR3 totals 14 residues. Germline CDR1 reads GTSNPN; CDR2 reads SVGIG (reference sequence). The CDR3 reads CAWSVRIRAGELFF. DNA of the CDR3: TGTGCCTGGAGTGTACGGATCCGGGCCGGGGAGCTGTTTTTT. The full variable domain, its missing parts supplied by reference TRBV30 and TRBJ2-2, is SQTIHQWPATLVQPVGSPLSLECTVEGTSNPNLYWYRQAAGRGLQLLFYSVGIGQISSEVPQNLSASRPQDRQFILSSKKLLLSDSGFYLCAWSVRIRAGELFFGEGSRLTVL.

The V gene is TRBV21-1, the J gene TRBJ2-2; TRBD1, as called in the table, went unchecked against the DNA. TRBV21-1 is labeled a pseudogene. This CDR3 contains 14 residues. The DNA of the CDR3 is TGTGCCAGCACCAAGACAGGGGCCCCCGGGGAGCTGTTTTTT. Its translation: CASTKTGAPGELFF.

The chain carries TRBV5-6 and TRBJ2-3; weak D call: TRBD1 (7 bases). Germline CDR1 and CDR2: SGHDT and YYEEEE. The CDR3 is 15 amino acids. Trimming pared 2 bases from V and 7 bases from J, leaving 17 bases between. The CDR3 DNA reads as TGTGCCAGCAGCTTCGGCGGGACAGTCTCTAATACGCAGTATTTT. This encodes CASSFGGTVSNTQYF.

In this sample, this clone turned up a few times. V is TRBV18 and J is TRBJ2-5; 11 nucleotides align to TRBD1. CDR3 length: 14 amino acids. From germline, CDR1 is KGHSH and CDR2 LQKENI. J was trimmed by 5 bases and V by 4 bases; bases with no gene match: 3. This chain's CDR3 is CASSRTGGRETQYF. The CDR3 DNA reads as TGTGCCAGCTCACGGACAGGGGGCAGGGAGACCCAGTACTTC.

The chain uses TRBV11-2 and TRBJ2-7; 9 bases agree with TRBD2. V trimming: 7 bases; J trimming: 1 base; junction bases outside the gene matches: 8. Germline loops: CDR1 SGHAT, CDR2 FQNNGV. CDR3 length: 15 residues. This CDR3 reads CASTRGTSGSYEQYF. CDR3 nucleotides: TGTGCCAGCACCAGAGGCACTAGCGGGTCCTACGAGCAGTACTTC.

The V gene is TRBV28, the J gene TRBJ2-6; D call uncertain. Per germline, CDR1 MDHEN and CDR2 SYDVKM. V was cut by 2 bases and J by 1 base, with 15 bases left in between. This CDR3 has 18 amino acids. The CDR3, as DNA: TGTGCCAGCAGTTTAGATCACTTGTTCGGTTCTGGGGCCAACGTCCTGACTTTC. This sequence encodes CASSLDHLFGSGANVLTF.

This rearrangement joins TRBV13 to TRBJ1-1, with TRBD1 as a possible D gene (6 bases). From germline, CDR1 is PRHDT and CDR2 FYEKMQ (reference sequence). The CDR3 extends over 14 amino acids. The ends were cut back, 1 base at V and 6 bases at J, with 12 bases in the middle. CDR3 sequence reads: CASSLDWTDPEAFF. In nucleotides, the CDR3 is TGTGCCAGCAGCTTAGACTGGACAGACCCTGAAGCTTTCTTT.

This chain uses TRBV5-1 with TRBJ2-7; weak D call: TRBD1 (5 bases). Germline CDR1 SGHRS, CDR2 YFSETQ. The CDR3 runs to 14 residues. Trimming removed 3 bases at V and 4 bases at J, with 14 bases between. CDR3 nucleotides: TGCGCCAGCAGCTCCCAGACAGTTCTGTACGAGCAGTACTTC. It specifies CASSSQTVLYEQYF.

The chain carries TRBV4-2 and TRBJ2-7, with D tentatively TRBD2 (6 bases). V lost 4 bases, J lost 0 bases, and 13 bases lay in between. CDR1 and CDR2 from the germline V gene are LGHNA and YNFKEQ. The CDR3 runs to 15 residues. DNA of the CDR3: TGTGCCAGCAGCCCCTACGGGGGAACCTCCTACGAGCAGTACTTC. As protein: CASSPYGGTSYEQYF.

V is TRBV5-1 and J is TRBJ2-5, with 12 bases that match TRBD1. With V trimmed by 5 bases and J by 5 bases, 16 bases remained unmatched. Germline CDR1 is SGHRS and CDR2 is YFSETQ. The CDR3 spans 18 residues. The CDR3 DNA is TGCGCCAGCAGAGCCCTTCTAACCGGGACAGGGGGCGGTGAGACCCAGTACTTC. This sequence encodes CASRALLTGTGGGETQYF.

CDR3: CASSLSGGSNQPQHF. The CDR3 DNA follows: TGTGCCAGCAGCTTGTCAGGGGGAAGCAATCAGCCCCAGCATTTT. V gene TRBV7-2 combines with J gene TRBJ1-5, with 7 bases aligning to TRBD1. The CDR3 loop spans 15 amino acids. The junction had 3 bases not matched to a gene; V was cut back by 3 bases and J by 1 base. The germline gives CDR1 SGHTA, CDR2 FQGNSA.

This clone appeared a few times. The chain carries TRBV28 and TRBJ1-2; 7 nucleotides agree with TRBD1. Unmatched junction bases numbered 3, after V lost 3 bases and J lost 5 bases. There are 13 residues in the CDR3. The germline V gene has CDR1 MDHEN and CDR2 SYDVKM. The CDR3 loop is CASSLGTAYGYTF. The CDR3 DNA reads TGTGCCAGCAGTTTGGGGACAGCGTATGGCTACACCTTC.

A few counts support this clone. The chain uses TRBV30 and TRBJ1-1, with a tentative D call TRBD1 (6 bases). Germline CDR1 is GTSNPN and CDR2 is SVGIG (reference sequence). The CDR3 loop spans 11 amino acids. With 2 bases removed from V and 10 bases from J, the gap between germline ends came to 11 bases. CDR3 loop: CAWSRTVGAFF. The CDR3 bases are TGTGCCTGGAGTCGGACAGTTGGAGCTTTCTTT.

The chain is built from TRBV6-4 and TRBJ2-3, with 12 bases lining up with TRBD1. The CDR3 runs to 15 residues. The germline gives CDR1 MRHNA, CDR2 SNTAGT. V gave up 4 bases and J gave up 4 bases; unmatched junction bases: 3. CDR3 residues: CASSGGQGAADTQYF. CDR3 sequence (DNA): TGTGCCAGCAGTGGGGGACAGGGGGCCGCAGATACGCAGTATTTT.

This clone was counted only a few times. The genes are TRBV6-1 and TRBJ1-1, with 7 bases that match TRBD1. CDR3 size: 14 residues. After removal of 4 bases from V and 7 bases from J, the junction contained 9 bases not matched to a gene. CDR1 is MNHNS, CDR2 SASEGT, per germline. The DNA of the CDR3 is TGTGCCAGCAGTGGGTACGCCGGGACAGATGAAGCTTTCTTT. This gives the protein CASSGYAGTDEAFF.

The chain carries TRBV28 and TRBJ1-2; tentatively, D is TRBD1 (6 bases). The CDR3 loop spans 14 amino acids. CDR1 and CDR2 (germline): MDHEN, SYDVKM. V shed 6 bases and J shed 7 bases, with 18 bases lying between them. In DNA form, the CDR3 reads TGTGCCAGCAGAAGAGGGGGGGCCGTCGGTGGCTACACCTTC. It is translated as CASRRGGAVGGYTF.

The rearrangement links TRBV28 to TRBJ1-3; the D is unclear. The CDR3 spans 13 residues. Germline lookup yields CDR1 MDHEN and CDR2 SYDVKM. The V end was cut by 6 bases, the J end by 3 bases, with 9 bases between. CDR3 coding DNA: TGTGCCAGCAGCCCTACCTTTGGAAACACCATATATTTT. Its translation is CASSPTFGNTIYF.

The chain has TRBV18 and TRBJ1-1; D might be TRBD1 (6 bases). This CDR3 region has 14 residues. Germline V gene data show CDR1 as KGHSH and CDR2 as LQKENI. The V and J ends lost 1 base and 1 base respectively, with 7 bases between them. CDR3 sequence reads: CASSPQGQNTEAFF. DNA of the CDR3: TGTGCCAGCTCACCACAGGGACAGAACACTGAAGCTTTCTTT. Looking up the rest from reference TRBV18 and TRBJ1-1 gives the full variable domain: NAGVMQNPRHLVRRRGQEARLRCSPMKGHSHVYWYRQLPEEGLKFMVYLQKENIIDESGMPKERFSAEFPKEGPSILRIQQVVRGDSAAYFCASSPQGQNTEAFFGQGTRLTVV.

This clone was detected a few times. V is TRBV5-1 and J is TRBJ2-7, with 8 bases fitting TRBD1. Germline lookup yields CDR1 SGHRS and CDR2 YFSETQ. The V and J ends lost 3 bases and 3 bases, in that order; junction bases with no gene match: 11. This CDR3 spans 16 amino acids. The CDR3 DNA follows: TGCGCCAGCAGCTCGGTCGCCCAGGGGGCCATCTACGAGCAGTACTTC. Protein sequence: CASSSVAQGAIYEQYF.

This chain connects TRBV28 to TRBJ2-5, with 11 bases fitting TRBD2. The germline V gene encodes CDR1 MDHEN and CDR2 SYDVKM. J was trimmed by 5 bases and V by 3 bases; bases with no gene match: 11. The CDR3 contains 17 residues. The CDR3 DNA follows: TGTGCCAGCAGTTTTTTAGGTAGCGGGAGGGCCGGGGAGACCCAGTACTTC. The encoded protein is CASSFLGSGRAGETQYF.

The V call is TRBV29-1, the J call TRBJ2-1; 7 positions match TRBD2. In germline, CDR1 is SQVTM, CDR2 ANQGSEA. The CDR3 covers 14 residues. V lost 1 base and J lost 7; bases outside the gene matches: 7. CDR3 nucleotides: TGCAGCGTTGAAGCGGGGGGTATCGGGAATGAGCAGTTCTTC. Its protein is CSVEAGGIGNEQFF.